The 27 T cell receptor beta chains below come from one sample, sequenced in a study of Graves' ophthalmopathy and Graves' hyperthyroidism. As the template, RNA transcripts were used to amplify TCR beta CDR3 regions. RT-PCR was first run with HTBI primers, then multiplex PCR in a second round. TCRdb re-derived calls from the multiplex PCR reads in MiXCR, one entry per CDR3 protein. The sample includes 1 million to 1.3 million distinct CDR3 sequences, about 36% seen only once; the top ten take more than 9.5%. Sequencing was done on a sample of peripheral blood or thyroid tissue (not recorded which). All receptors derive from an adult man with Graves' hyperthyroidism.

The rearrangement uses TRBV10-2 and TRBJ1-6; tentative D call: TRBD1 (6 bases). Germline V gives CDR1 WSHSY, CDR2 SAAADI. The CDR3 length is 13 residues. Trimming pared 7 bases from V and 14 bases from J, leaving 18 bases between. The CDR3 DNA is TGCGCCAGCACCGTGGGGGGGCTGGTCTCCCTCCACTTT. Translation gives CASTVGGLVSLHF.

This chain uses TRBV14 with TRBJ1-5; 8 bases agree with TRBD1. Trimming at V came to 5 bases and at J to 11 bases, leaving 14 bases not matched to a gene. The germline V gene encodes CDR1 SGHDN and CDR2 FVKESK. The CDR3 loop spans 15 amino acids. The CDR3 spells CASSERGQGQETQHF. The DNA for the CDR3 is TGTGCCAGCAGCGAAAGAGGACAGGGACAAGAGACCCAGCATTTT. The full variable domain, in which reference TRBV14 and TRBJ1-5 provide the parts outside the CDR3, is EAGVTQFPSHSVIEKGQTVTLRCDPISGHDNLYWYRRVMGKEIKFLLHFVKESKQDESGMPNNRFLAERTGGTYSTLKVQPAELEDSGVYFCASSERGQGQETQHFGDGTRLSIL.

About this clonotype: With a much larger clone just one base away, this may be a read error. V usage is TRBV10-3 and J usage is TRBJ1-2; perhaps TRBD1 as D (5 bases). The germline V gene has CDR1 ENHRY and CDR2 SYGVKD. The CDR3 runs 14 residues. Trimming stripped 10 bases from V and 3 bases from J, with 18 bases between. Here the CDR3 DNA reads TGTGCCAGCAGGGCGAATACAGGTTACTATGGCTACACCTTC. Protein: CASRANTGYYGYTF.

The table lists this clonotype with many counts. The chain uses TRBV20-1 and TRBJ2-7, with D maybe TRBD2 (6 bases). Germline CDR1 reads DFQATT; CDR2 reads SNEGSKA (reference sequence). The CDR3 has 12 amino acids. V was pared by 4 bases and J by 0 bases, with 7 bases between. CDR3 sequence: CSAIGSSYEQYF. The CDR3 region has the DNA TGCAGTGCTATCGGGAGCTCCTACGAGCAGTACTTC.

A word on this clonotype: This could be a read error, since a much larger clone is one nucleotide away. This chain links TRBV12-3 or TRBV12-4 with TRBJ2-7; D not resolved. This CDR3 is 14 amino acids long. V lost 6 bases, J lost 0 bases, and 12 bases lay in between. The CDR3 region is CASRLARISYEQYF. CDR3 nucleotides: TGTGCCAGCAGGTTGGCGCGGATCTCCTACGAGCAGTACTTC.

CDR3 sequence: CASSFPGDPQYF. Here the CDR3 DNA reads TGTGCCAGCAGCTTCCCGGGGGACCCCCAGTACTTC. This chain uses TRBV7-9 with TRBJ2-5; tentative D call: TRBD2 (6 bases). The CDR3 has 12 residues. V was clipped by 3 bases and J by 9 bases, with 11 bases between them. Germline V gene sequence: CDR1 SEHNR, CDR2 FQNEAQ (reference sequence). The full variable domain, completed using reference TRBV7-9 and TRBJ2-5, is DTGVSQNPRHKITKRGQNVTFRCDPISEHNRLYWYRQTLGQGPEFLTYFQNEAQLEKSRLLSDRFSAERPKGSFSTLEIQRTEQGDSAMYLCASSFPGDPQYFGPGTRLLVL.

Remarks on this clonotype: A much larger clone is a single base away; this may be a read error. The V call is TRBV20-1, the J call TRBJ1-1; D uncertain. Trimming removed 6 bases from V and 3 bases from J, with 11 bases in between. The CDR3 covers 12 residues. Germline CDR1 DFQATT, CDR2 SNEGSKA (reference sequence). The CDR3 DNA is TGCAGTGCAAAGGGTTGGGACACTGAAGCTTTCTTT. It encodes CSAKGWDTEAFF.

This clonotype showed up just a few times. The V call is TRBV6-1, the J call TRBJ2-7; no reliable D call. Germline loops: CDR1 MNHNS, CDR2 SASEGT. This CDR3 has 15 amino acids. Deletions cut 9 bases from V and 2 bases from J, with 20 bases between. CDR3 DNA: TGTGCCAGTAGGCAAATATGGGAAATTACCTACGAGCAGTACTTC. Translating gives CASRQIWEITYEQYF.

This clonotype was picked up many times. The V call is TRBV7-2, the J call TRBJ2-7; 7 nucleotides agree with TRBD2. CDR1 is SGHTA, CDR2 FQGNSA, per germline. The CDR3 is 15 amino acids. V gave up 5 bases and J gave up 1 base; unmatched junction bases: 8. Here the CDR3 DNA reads TGTGCCAGCAGCCCCTGGGGGGGGTCTTCCTACGAGCAGTACTTC. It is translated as CASSPWGGSSYEQYF.

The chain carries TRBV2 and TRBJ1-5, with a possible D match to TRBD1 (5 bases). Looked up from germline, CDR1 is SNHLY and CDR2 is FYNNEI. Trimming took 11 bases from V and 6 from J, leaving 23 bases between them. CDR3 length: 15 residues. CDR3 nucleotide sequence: TGTGCCGGCAAGGGGAGGCACGAGGAAGGTCAGCCCCAGCATTTT. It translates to CAGKGRHEEGQPQHF.

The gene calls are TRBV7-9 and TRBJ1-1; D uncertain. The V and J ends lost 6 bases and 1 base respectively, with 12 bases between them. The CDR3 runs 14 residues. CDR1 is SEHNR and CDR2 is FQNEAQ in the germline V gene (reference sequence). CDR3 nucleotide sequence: TGTGCCAGCAGTCTCATACCACAGAACACTGAAGCTTTCTTT. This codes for CASSLIPQNTEAFF.

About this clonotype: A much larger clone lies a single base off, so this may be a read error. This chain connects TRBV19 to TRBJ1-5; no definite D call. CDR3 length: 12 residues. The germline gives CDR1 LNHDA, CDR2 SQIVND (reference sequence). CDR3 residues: CPIGAGNQPQHF. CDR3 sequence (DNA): TGTCCCATTGGTGCGGGGAATCAGCCCCAGCATTTT.

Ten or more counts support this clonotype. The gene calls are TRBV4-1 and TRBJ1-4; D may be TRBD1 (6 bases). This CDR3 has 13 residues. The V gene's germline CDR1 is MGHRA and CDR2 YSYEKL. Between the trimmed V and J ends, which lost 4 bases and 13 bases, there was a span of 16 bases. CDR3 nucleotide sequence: TGCGCCAGCAGCCGGGACATGGCGGGGCTACTGTTTTTT. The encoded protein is CASSRDMAGLLFF.

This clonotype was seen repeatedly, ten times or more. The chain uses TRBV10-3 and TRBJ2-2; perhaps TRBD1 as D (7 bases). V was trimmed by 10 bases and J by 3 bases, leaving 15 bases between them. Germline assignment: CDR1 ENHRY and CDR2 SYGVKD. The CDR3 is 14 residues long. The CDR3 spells CASQGGRDTGELFF. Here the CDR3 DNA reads TGTGCCAGCCAGGGGGGTCGGGACACCGGGGAGCTGTTTTTT.

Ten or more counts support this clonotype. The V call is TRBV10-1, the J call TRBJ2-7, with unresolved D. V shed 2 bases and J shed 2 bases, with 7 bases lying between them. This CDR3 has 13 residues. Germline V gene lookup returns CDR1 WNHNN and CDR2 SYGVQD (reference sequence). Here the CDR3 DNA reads TGCGCCAGCAGTGAGGGCAGCCCCTACGAGCAGTACTTC. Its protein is CASSEGSPYEQYF.

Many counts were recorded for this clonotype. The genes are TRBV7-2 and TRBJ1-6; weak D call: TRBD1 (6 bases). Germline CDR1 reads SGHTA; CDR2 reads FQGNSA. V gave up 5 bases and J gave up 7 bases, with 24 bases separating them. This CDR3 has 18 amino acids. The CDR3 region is CASSLLIPQGFTNSPLHF. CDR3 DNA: TGTGCCAGCAGCCTCCTCATACCACAGGGTTTCACGAATTCACCCCTCCACTTT.

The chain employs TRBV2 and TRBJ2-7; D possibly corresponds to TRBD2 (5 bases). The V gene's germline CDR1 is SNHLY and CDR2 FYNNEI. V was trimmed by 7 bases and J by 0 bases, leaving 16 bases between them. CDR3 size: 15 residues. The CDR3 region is CASTLTWRFSYEQYF. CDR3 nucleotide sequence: TGTGCCAGCACCTTAACGTGGAGGTTCTCCTACGAGCAGTACTTC.

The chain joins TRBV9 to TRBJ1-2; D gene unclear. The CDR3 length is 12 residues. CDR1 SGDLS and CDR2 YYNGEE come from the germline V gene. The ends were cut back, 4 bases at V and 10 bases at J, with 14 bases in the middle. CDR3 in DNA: TGTGCCAGCAGCCTCTGGACGGATGCCTACACCTTC. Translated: CASSLWTDAYTF.

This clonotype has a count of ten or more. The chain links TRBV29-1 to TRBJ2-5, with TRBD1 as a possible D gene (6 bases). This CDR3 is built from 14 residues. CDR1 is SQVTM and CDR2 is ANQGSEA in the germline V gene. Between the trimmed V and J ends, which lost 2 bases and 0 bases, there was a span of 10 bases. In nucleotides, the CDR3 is TGCAGCGTTGAATATCGACAGGACCAAGAGACCCAGTACTTC. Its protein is CSVEYRQDQETQYF. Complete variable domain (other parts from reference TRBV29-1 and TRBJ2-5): SAVISQKPSRDICQRGTSLTIQCQVDSQVTMMFWYRQQPGQSLTLIATANQGSEATYESGFVIDKFPISRPNLTFSTLTVSNMSPEDSSIYLCSVEYRQDQETQYFGPGTRLLVL.

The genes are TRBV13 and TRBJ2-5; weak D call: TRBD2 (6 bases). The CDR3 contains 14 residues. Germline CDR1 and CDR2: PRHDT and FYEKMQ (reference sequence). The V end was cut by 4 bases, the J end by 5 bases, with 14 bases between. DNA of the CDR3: TGTGCCAGCAGCTCTGACTACGCGGGGGAGACCCAGTACTTC. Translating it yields CASSSDYAGETQYF. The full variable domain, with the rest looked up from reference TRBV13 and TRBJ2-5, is AAGVIQSPRHLIKEKRETATLKCYPIPRHDTVYWYQQGPGQDPQFLISFYEKMQSDKGSIPDRFSAQQFSDYHSELNMSSLELGDSALYFCASSSDYAGETQYFGPGTRLLVL.

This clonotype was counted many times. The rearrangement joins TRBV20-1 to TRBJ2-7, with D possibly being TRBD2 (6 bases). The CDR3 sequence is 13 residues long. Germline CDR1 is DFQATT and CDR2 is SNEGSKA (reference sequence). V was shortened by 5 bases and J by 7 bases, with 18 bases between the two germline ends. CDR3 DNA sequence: TGCAGTGCTTCCTCCGGCTGGCGGGGAGAGCAGTACTTC. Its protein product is CSASSGWRGEQYF.

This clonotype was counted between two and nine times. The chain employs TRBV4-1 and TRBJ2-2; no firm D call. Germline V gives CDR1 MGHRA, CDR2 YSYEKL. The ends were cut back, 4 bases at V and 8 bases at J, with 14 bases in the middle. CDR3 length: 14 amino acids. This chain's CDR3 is CASSLISSRGELFF. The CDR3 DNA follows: TGCGCCAGCAGCCTAATTAGCAGCAGGGGGGAGCTGTTTTTT.

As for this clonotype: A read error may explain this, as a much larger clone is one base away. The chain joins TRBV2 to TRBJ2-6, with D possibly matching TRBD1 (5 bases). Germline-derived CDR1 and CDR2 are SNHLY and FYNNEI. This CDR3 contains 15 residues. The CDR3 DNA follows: TGTGCCAGCCACAAACAGAGCTCTGGGGCCAACGCCCTGACTTTC. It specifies CASHKQSSGANALTF.

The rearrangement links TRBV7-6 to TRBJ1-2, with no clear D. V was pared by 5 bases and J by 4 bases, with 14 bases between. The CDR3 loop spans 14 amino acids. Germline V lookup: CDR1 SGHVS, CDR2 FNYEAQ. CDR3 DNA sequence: TGTGCCAGCAGCGTTGTCTCGTCCATCTATGGCTACACCTTC. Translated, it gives CASSVVSSIYGYTF.

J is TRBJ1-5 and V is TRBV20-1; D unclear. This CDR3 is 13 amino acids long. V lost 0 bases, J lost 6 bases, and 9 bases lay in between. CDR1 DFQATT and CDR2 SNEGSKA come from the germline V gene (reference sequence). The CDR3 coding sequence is TGCAGTGCTAGAGAGCACACTGCTCAGCCCCAGCATTTT. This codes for CSAREHTAQPQHF.

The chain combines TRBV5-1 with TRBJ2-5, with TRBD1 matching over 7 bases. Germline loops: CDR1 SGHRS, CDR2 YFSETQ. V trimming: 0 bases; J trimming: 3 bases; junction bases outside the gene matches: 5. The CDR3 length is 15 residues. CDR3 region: CASSLEGTAKETQYF. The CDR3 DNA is TGCGCCAGCAGCTTGGAAGGGACAGCTAAAGAGACCCAGTACTTC.

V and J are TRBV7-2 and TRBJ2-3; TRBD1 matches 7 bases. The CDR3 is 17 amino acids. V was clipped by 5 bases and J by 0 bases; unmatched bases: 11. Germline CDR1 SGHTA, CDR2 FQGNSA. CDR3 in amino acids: CASSRTGTVISTDTQYF. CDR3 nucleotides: TGTGCCAGCAGCAGAACCGGGACAGTGATTAGCACAGATACGCAGTATTTT.